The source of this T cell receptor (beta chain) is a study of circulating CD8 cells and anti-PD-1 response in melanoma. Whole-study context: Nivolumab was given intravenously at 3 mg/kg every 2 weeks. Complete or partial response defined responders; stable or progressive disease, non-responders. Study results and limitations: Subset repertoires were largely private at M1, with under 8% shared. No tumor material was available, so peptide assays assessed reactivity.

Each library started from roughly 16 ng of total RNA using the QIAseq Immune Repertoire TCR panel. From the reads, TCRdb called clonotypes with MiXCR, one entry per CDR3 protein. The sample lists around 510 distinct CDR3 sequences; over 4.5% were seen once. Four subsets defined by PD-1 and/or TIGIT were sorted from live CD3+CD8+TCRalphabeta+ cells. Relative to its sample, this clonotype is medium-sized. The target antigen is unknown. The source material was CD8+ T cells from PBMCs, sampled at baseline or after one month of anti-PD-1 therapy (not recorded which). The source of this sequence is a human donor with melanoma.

CDR3 loop: CATSNREGQPQHF. As DNA, the CDR3 is TGTGCCACCTCAAACAGGGAGGGGCAGCCCCAGCATTTT. The chain employs TRBV27 and TRBJ1-5, with a weak D call TRBD1 (6 bases). The germline V gene has CDR1 MNHEY and CDR2 SMNVEV (reference sequence). V was pared by 10 bases and J by 7 bases, with 17 bases between. CDR3 length equals 13 residues.